This is a list of T cell receptor beta chains from one sample in a study of T cell repertoires in cytomegalovirus infection. What these receptors recognize is not known. Via MiXCR, TCRdb re-called the reads, giving one row per CDR3 protein. The data contain about 830,000 distinct CDR3 sequences, about 30% of them singletons. The sequenced sample was cultured CD8+ T cells from PBMCs, obtained from culture after CMV antigen stimulation. These receptors were taken from a human donor in good health (CMV status not recorded). Some clones in this sample may be carry-over from other donors' samples. The CDR3 runs from the conserved cysteine through the conserved F or W. Each record gives: CDR3 DNA, CDR3 protein, J gene, clone size, D gene, V gene. A D gene is named only where the DNA matches it firmly. Rows give clone size only sometimes, using once, few, many, or a class for an expanded clone.

TGTGCCAGCAGTGTACCGGGGTACTGGAATGAGCAGTTCTTC,CASSVPGYWNEQFF,TRBJ2-1,few,.,TRBV27
TGCAGTGCTAGACCACAGGGAACAGATACGCAGTATTTT,CSARPQGTDTQYF,TRBJ2-3,.,.,TRBV20-1
TGTGCCAGCAGTTTCCAGAGTCATCAGCCCCAGCATTTT,CASSFQSHQPQHF,TRBJ1-5,.,.,TRBV27
TGTGCCAGCAGCTTAGGGGGACAGGGGGCAATAAGGCTTCTGAACACTGAAGCTTTCTTT,CASSLGGQGAIRLLNTEAFF,TRBJ1-1,many,TRBD1,TRBV7-2
TGTGCCAGCGGCGGGGGACTAGTAAGTAGTCCGGGTTACAATGAGCAGTTCTTC,CASGGGLVSSPGYNEQFF,TRBJ2-1,.,TRBD2,TRBV6-2/TRBV6-3
TGTGCCACCAGCGGTTCGGGGACAGGGGGGAGGGAGACCCAGTACTTC,CATSGSGTGGRETQYF,TRBJ2-5,.,TRBD1,TRBV15
TGTGCCAGCAGCTCTACTAGCGGGGGAGGGAATGAGCAGTTCTTC,CASSSTSGGGNEQFF,TRBJ2-1,few,TRBD2,TRBV7-4
TGTGCCATCATACCGAGTTTCTATAGGTCCCCCCTGGGCACTGAAGCTTTCTTT,CAIIPSFYRSPLGTEAFF,TRBJ1-1,few,.,TRBV12-3/TRBV12-4
TGTGCCAGCAGCTTATCGGACAGGGGGCCCAACAATGAGCAGTTCTTC,CASSLSDRGPNNEQFF,TRBJ2-1,.,TRBD1,TRBV7-9
TGTGCCAGCAGCACAGGGTTCGAGCAGTACTTC,CASSTGFEQYF,TRBJ2-7,.,.,TRBV11-3
TGTGCCACCCAGGGGGACAGGTACAATGAGCAGTTCTTC,CATQGDRYNEQFF,TRBJ2-1,few,TRBD1,TRBV12-3/TRBV12-4
TGTGCCAGCAGCTCGTGGTCCCCTTCGAACTATGGCTACACCTTC,CASSSWSPSNYGYTF,TRBJ1-2,many,.,TRBV7-2
TGTGCCAGCAGTCAGGAGCGACAACCAGGAAACACCATATATTTT,CASSQERQPGNTIYF,TRBJ1-3,many,.,TRBV7-2
TGTGCCGGCAGCTTAGCCGCCGACTCTACCGTCGGGGAGACCCAGTACTTC,CAGSLAADSTVGETQYF,TRBJ2-5,.,.,TRBV7-6
TGTGCCAGCAGCTTGAAACGGTCACGTACAGATACGCAGTATTTT,CASSLKRSRTDTQYF,TRBJ2-3,few,.,TRBV11-3
TGTGCCAGCAGTGAATTAATACGCACAGATACGCAGTATTTT,CASSELIRTDTQYF,TRBJ2-3,few,.,TRBV6-1
TGTGCCAGCAGTGGATCCCTAAATCCGGGAGCCGGGCCGAGAGGCTACACCTTC,CASSGSLNPGAGPRGYTF,TRBJ1-2,.,.,TRBV6-2/TRBV6-3
TGTGCCAGCAGTACCGGGACAGGGCAAGAGACCCAGTACTTC,CASSTGTGQETQYF,TRBJ2-5,many,TRBD1,TRBV6-1
TGTGCCAGCAGCGTAGAAGGCGGCTTTAATGAAAAACTGTTTTTT,CASSVEGGFNEKLFF,TRBJ1-4,.,.,TRBV9
TGTGCCAGTAGAGGGACAGGGCCCTACGAGCAGTACTTC,CASRGTGPYEQYF,TRBJ2-7,.,TRBD1,TRBV19
TGTGCCAGCAGTTACTCGCCAGGGGGCTTCACTGAAGCTTTCTTT,CASSYSPGGFTEAFF,TRBJ1-1,.,TRBD1,TRBV6-5
TGTGCCAGCGGCAGGACAGATTACGAGCAGTACTTC,CASGRTDYEQYF,TRBJ2-7,few,.,TRBV27
TGTGCCGCCCAGGGGAACACCGGGGAGCTGTTTTTT,CAAQGNTGELFF,TRBJ2-2,few,.,TRBV24-1
TGTGCCAGCAGTTCGGGGGATGACCTGTTACCCCTCCACTTT,CASSSGDDLLPLHF,TRBJ1-6,once,.,TRBV27
TGTGCCAGCAGTTCCTGGACCCAGGGGGTATCACCCCTCCACTTT,CASSSWTQGVSPLHF,TRBJ1-6,.,TRBD1,TRBV28
TGTGCTAGCAGCTCCGGGACAGGAAAAAACATTCAGTACTTC,CASSSGTGKNIQYF,TRBJ2-4,many,TRBD1,TRBV7-7
TGTGCCAGCAGCGCACCTAAGGGTCTCAGGTCTGAAGCTTTCTTT,CASSAPKGLRSEAFF,TRBJ1-1,few,.,TRBV11-2
TGTGCCAGCAGCGATGGGGGACCGGGAGGGCAGCCCCAGCATTTT,CASSDGGPGGQPQHF,TRBJ1-5,.,.,TRBV7-6
TGTGCCACCAGCAGAGATAGAGGTTCTAGCACCTACGAGCAGTACTTC,CATSRDRGSSTYEQYF,TRBJ2-7,.,.,TRBV15
TGTGCCAGCAGCCAAGAACCAATTCGTAATTCACCCCTCCACTTT,CASSQEPIRNSPLHF,TRBJ1-6,few,.,TRBV4-2
TGTGCCAGCAAGGAGGGGACTAGCGGGGGGCGTGAGCAGTTCTTC,CASKEGTSGGREQFF,TRBJ2-1,.,TRBD2,TRBV27
TGTGCCAGCAGCCCGGACAGGGGAGTCTGGCAGCCCCAGCATTTT,CASSPDRGVWQPQHF,TRBJ1-5,.,TRBD1,TRBV5-5
TGCAGTGCTAGAGATTGGGTTTCAACTAATGAAAAACTGTTTTTT,CSARDWVSTNEKLFF,TRBJ1-4,.,.,TRBV20-1
TGTGCCAGCAGTTACTCGACATCAACAGGCCGCATCACTGAAGCTTTCTTT,CASSYSTSTGRITEAFF,TRBJ1-1,.,.,TRBV6-6
TGCGCCAGCAGCTTGGTCGGAATCGGACAGGGATATTCTGGGGCCAACGTCCTGACTTTC,CASSLVGIGQGYSGANVLTF,TRBJ2-6,few,TRBD1,TRBV5-1
TGTGCCAGCAGTGAAAGCCGGACTAGCGGCCTAGATACGCAGTATTTT,CASSESRTSGLDTQYF,TRBJ2-3,few,TRBD2,TRBV6-1
TGTGCCAGCAGCTCCAACATGGTGGGGTCCAATCAGCCCCAGCATTTT,CASSSNMVGSNQPQHF,TRBJ1-5,few,.,TRBV7-9
TGTGCCAGCAGCTTAGGCAGAGTCACAGATACGCAGTATTTT,CASSLGRVTDTQYF,TRBJ2-3,many,.,TRBV11-2
TGTGCCAGCAGTCTCCCGGGACCAGAGCAGTTCTTC,CASSLPGPEQFF,TRBJ2-1,few,.,TRBV12-3/TRBV12-4
TGTGCCAGCAGTTTTAACGCCCTTCAAGAGACCCAGTACTTC,CASSFNALQETQYF,TRBJ2-5,.,.,TRBV27
TGTGCCACCATGGGATTGGGGGAGCCGCAGTATTTT,CATMGLGEPQYF,TRBJ2-3,.,.,TRBV24-1
TGTGCCAGCAGTTTAGGGGGGCCCTTAGCTTTCTTT,CASSLGGPLAFF,TRBJ1-1,many,.,TRBV12-3/TRBV12-4
TGTGCCAGCAAAACAGGGATGGGAGAGACCCAGTACTTC,CASKTGMGETQYF,TRBJ2-5,.,.,TRBV7-9